The 21 T cell receptor beta chains listed next were all sequenced from one sample in a study of T cell repertoires in cytomegalovirus infection. Their cognate antigens are unknown. TCRdb reprocessed the reads via MiXCR and lists one record per CDR3 protein. The sample lists approximately 730,000 distinct CDR3 sequences, almost 30% seen once, with around 12% in the top ten. This material consisted of cultured CD8+ T cells from PBMCs, taken from culture after CMV antigen stimulation. Receptors were obtained from a human donor in good health (CMV status not recorded). Some clones in this sample may be carry-over from other donors' samples.

This chain uses TRBV7-6 with TRBJ2-1; possibly TRBD1 for D (7 bases). Trimming shortened V by 2 bases and J by 8 bases, and 16 bases separated the two germline ends. The CDR3 contains 15 residues. The V gene's germline CDR1 is SGHVS and CDR2 FNYEAQ. For the CDR3, the DNA is TGTGCCAGCAGCTTAAGCAGCAGGGGGGCTGATGAGCAGTTCTTC. Amino acids: CASSLSSRGADEQFF. Full variable domain (remainder filled in from reference TRBV7-6 and TRBJ2-1): GAGVSQSPRYKVTKRGQDVALRCDPISGHVSLYWYRQALGQGPEFLTYFNYEAQQDKSGLPNDRFSAERPEGSISTLTIQRTEQRDSAMYRCASSLSSRGADEQFFGPGTRLTVL.

This clonotype was seen ten or more times. The chain is built from TRBV7-2 and TRBJ1-2; D remains unclear. The CDR3 totals 15 residues. Germline V gene data show CDR1 as SGHTA and CDR2 as FQGNSA. The V and J ends lost 2 bases and 6 bases respectively, with 16 bases between them. The CDR3 nucleotides read TGTGCCAGCAGCTTATTCCTAGCGGGGTCCGATGGCTACACCTTC. This translates into CASSLFLAGSDGYTF. Variable domain in full (rest from reference TRBV7-2 and TRBJ1-2): GAGVSQSPSNKVTEKGKDVELRCDPISGHTALYWYRQSLGQGLEFLIYFQGNSAPDKSGLPSDRFSAERTGGSVSTLTIQRTQQEDSAVYLCASSLFLAGSDGYTFGSGTRLTVV.

This clonotype was picked up many times. The chain combines TRBV28 with TRBJ2-1, with 8 bases aligning to TRBD2. Germline CDR1 MDHEN, CDR2 SYDVKM. J lost 6 bases, V lost 4 bases, and 11 bases had no gene match. The CDR3 consists of 16 residues. CDR3 DNA sequence: TGTGCCAGCAGTTGGGGAGCGGGGGCTTTAGGCAATGAGCAGTTCTTC. Residues: CASSWGAGALGNEQFF.

This chain links TRBV29-1 with TRBJ2-1; TRBD1 aligns across 8 bases. The CDR3 loop spans 15 amino acids. CDR1 and CDR2 (germline): SQVTM, ANQGSEA. V shed 4 bases, J shed 8 bases, and the junction held 13 bases outside the gene matches. The DNA of the CDR3 is TGCAGCGTTGGGGGACAGGACGGGGTTCTCGATGAGCAGTTCTTC. Translating it yields CSVGGQDGVLDEQFF.

This clonotype has only a few counts. The chain recombines TRBV13 with TRBJ2-7, with D hard to call. This CDR3 is 14 amino acids long. The V gene's germline CDR1 is PRHDT and CDR2 FYEKMQ (reference sequence). Trimming removed 5 bases at V and 2 bases at J, with 13 bases between. This chain's CDR3 is CASSTFSGTYEQYF. CDR3 nucleotides: TGTGCCAGCAGCACATTCTCTGGGACCTACGAGCAGTACTTC.

V gene TRBV11-2 combines with J gene TRBJ2-1; possibly TRBD2 for D (5 bases). Trimming left V 0 bases short and J 8 bases short, with 20 bases between. The V gene's germline CDR1 is SGHAT and CDR2 FQNNGV. There are 17 residues in the CDR3. CDR3 region: CASSLDPSPTTKDEQFF. CDR3 nucleotides: TGTGCCAGCAGCTTAGATCCGTCGCCAACGACTAAAGATGAGCAGTTCTTC.

The genes are TRBV4-1 and TRBJ2-1, with a possible D match to TRBD2 (6 bases). Per the germline V gene, CDR1 is MGHRA and CDR2 is YSYEKL. CDR3 length equals 10 residues. V lost 11 bases and J 8 bases, leaving 10 bases between the germline ends. DNA of the CDR3: TGCGCCGTGGGGGGTTATGAGCAGTTCTTC. It yields the protein CAVGGYEQFF.

This clonotype was detected a few times. This chain connects TRBV12-3 or TRBV12-4 to TRBJ2-1; TRBD2 is a possible D gene (6 bases). There are 15 residues in the CDR3. V lost 1 base and J lost 8, with 15 bases in between. In nucleotides, the CDR3 is TGTGCCAGCAGTTTAGAACTAGCCTCCAACCATGAGCAGTTCTTC. Translated: CASSLELASNHEQFF.

The chain employs TRBV7-9 and TRBJ2-7; 9 positions agree with TRBD2. Germline V gives CDR1 SEHNR, CDR2 FQNEAQ (reference sequence). Germline trimming cut 4 bases from V and 3 bases from J; bases unmatched to any gene: 10. The CDR3 is 16 amino acids. The CDR3 DNA follows: TGTGCCAGCAGCTCCCACAGGGCTAGCGGGGACTACGAGCAGTACTTC. This encodes CASSSHRASGDYEQYF. The complete variable domain, with remaining parts taken from reference TRBV7-9 and TRBJ2-7, reads DTGVSQNPRHKITKRGQNVTFRCDPISEHNRLYWYRQTLGQGPEFLTYFQNEAQLEKSRLLSDRFSAERPKGSFSTLEIQRTEQGDSAMYLCASSSHRASGDYEQYFGPGTRLTVT.

This clonotype turned up a few times. The chain joins TRBV4-1 to TRBJ2-3; D not certain. Trimming removed 0 bases at V and 3 bases at J, with 7 bases between. CDR3 length: 14 amino acids. Germline CDR1 and CDR2: MGHRA and YSYEKL. CDR3 loop: CASSQEPGTDTQYF. CDR3 coding DNA: TGCGCCAGCAGCCAAGAGCCAGGAACAGATACGCAGTATTTT.

The rearrangement joins TRBV4-2 to TRBJ1-4, with no clear D. This CDR3 contains 15 residues. Germline V gene lookup returns CDR1 LGHNA and CDR2 YNFKEQ. V lost 2 bases, J lost 4 bases, and 11 bases lay in between. CDR3 amino acids: CASSQPGEVNEKLFF. In nucleotides, the CDR3 is TGTGCCAGCAGCCAACCCGGGGAGGTTAATGAAAAACTGTTTTTT.

This clonotype was seen repeatedly, ten times or more. The gene calls are TRBV19 and TRBJ2-5, with TRBD2 as a possible D gene (6 bases). V shed 8 bases and J shed 5 bases, with 21 bases lying between them. Germline V CDR1 and CDR2: LNHDA, SQIVND (reference sequence). The CDR3 extends over 15 amino acids. In nucleotides, the CDR3 is TGTGCCAGTTCGATCCCCGGAGGGCTCCGGGAGACCCAGTACTTC. It specifies CASSIPGGLRETQYF.

The genes are TRBV6-5 and TRBJ2-5; D is perhaps TRBD1 (6 bases). V lost 0 bases and J lost 1, with 12 bases in between. Germline V lookup: CDR1 MNHEY, CDR2 SVGAGI. The CDR3 totals 16 residues. DNA of the CDR3: TGTGCCAGCAGTTACTCGGCAGGGACATTCCAAGAGACCCAGTACTTC. Its protein product is CASSYSAGTFQETQYF.

J is TRBJ1-2 and V is TRBV6-2 or TRBV6-3; D not resolved. The CDR3 loop spans 14 amino acids. Trimming left V 0 bases short and J 5 bases short, with 10 bases between. Germline CDR1 is MNHEY and CDR2 is SVGEGT. Written as DNA, the CDR3 is TGTGCCAGCAGTTACTCGAGACGGGAGTATGGCTACACCTTC. Its translation: CASSYSRREYGYTF.

The chain carries TRBV6-5 and TRBJ2-5; D may correspond to TRBD1 or TRBD2 (5 bases each). The V and J ends lost 3 bases and 4 bases respectively, with 12 bases between them. The CDR3 covers 14 residues. Germline loops: CDR1 MNHEY, CDR2 SVGAGI. CDR3 nucleotide sequence: TGTGCCAGCAGTTATGAGGGGCGCAGAGAGACCCAGTACTTC. Translating it yields CASSYEGRRETQYF.

This clonotype has at least ten counts. The chain carries TRBV7-6 and TRBJ1-1, with a tentative D call TRBD1 (5 bases). V gave up 5 bases and J gave up 1 base, with 11 bases separating them. CDR1 and CDR2 (germline): SGHVS, FNYEAQ. This CDR3 has 14 residues. CDR3 nucleotide sequence: TGTGCCAGCAGCCCCGGACACACGAACACTGAAGCTTTCTTT. Protein: CASSPGHTNTEAFF.

This clonotype came up a few times. DNA for the CDR3: TGTGCCAGCAGCATGGGGGCGCGAACTGAAGCTTTCTTT. Its translation: CASSMGARTEAFF. V is TRBV12-3 or TRBV12-4 and J is TRBJ1-1; D might be TRBD1 (6 bases). The length of the CDR3 is 13 residues. V was pared by 6 bases and J by 5 bases, with 13 bases between.

Only a few counts were recorded for this clonotype. This sequence joins TRBV7-6 and TRBJ1-2; D uncertain. The germline CDR1 and CDR2 sequences are SGHVS and FNYEAQ. V lost 3 bases and J lost 2, with 13 bases in between. The CDR3 covers 15 residues. The CDR3: CASSLVGSSNYGYTF. The CDR3 bases are TGTGCCAGCAGCTTGGTGGGCTCTAGCAACTATGGCTACACCTTC.

This clonotype was observed a few times. The CDR3 DNA is TGTGCCAGCTTCGGTGGCTATGGCTACACCTTC. Protein sequence: CASFGGYGYTF. The chain recombines TRBV12-3 or TRBV12-4 with TRBJ1-2; no definite D call. Deletions cut 8 bases from V and 4 bases from J, with 8 bases between. There are 11 residues in the CDR3.

This clonotype was recorded at least ten times. The rearrangement uses TRBV7-9 and TRBJ2-1; 11 nucleotides agree with TRBD2. Germline V lookup: CDR1 SEHNR, CDR2 FQNEAQ (reference sequence). The CDR3 runs to 20 residues. V gave up 8 bases and J gave up 4 bases; unmatched junction bases: 22. The CDR3 loop is CASSSASRSLLAGVYNEQFF. CDR3 DNA: TGTGCCAGCTCCTCGGCCTCCCGCTCCCTACTAGCGGGGGTTTACAATGAGCAGTTCTTC.

This clonotype has a handful of counts. The chain links TRBV5-4 to TRBJ2-1; 12 bases are shared with TRBD2. Germline trimming cut 4 bases from V and 7 bases from J; bases unmatched to any gene: 12. CDR1 and CDR2 (germline): SGHNT, YYREEE (reference sequence). This CDR3 is 17 amino acids long. CDR3 residues: CASSPRLAGAPGNEQFF. The CDR3 DNA is TGTGCCAGCAGCCCGCGACTAGCGGGGGCGCCTGGGAATGAGCAGTTCTTC.